Each of the 26 T cell receptor beta chains below was sequenced from the same sample in a study of shared clonotypes between healthy human individuals. The method was immunoSEQ multiplex PCR; TCRdb's version includes in-frame clones alone and lacks a portion of them. The sample consists of about 2 million clones, about 95% of them appearing once. CD45RO-negative, CCR7-selected cells formed the naive CD8 fraction, which excluded terminally differentiated effector memory CD45RA+ cells. Material: naive CD8+ T cells sorted from blood. All receptors come from a young man in good health.

The CDR3 spells CASSSRGYYGYTF. The DNA of the CDR3 is TGTGCCAGCAGCTCCAGGGGGTACTATGGCTACACCTTC. The chain uses TRBV5-4 and TRBJ1-2, with TRBD1 matching over 7 bases. Germline trimming cut 3 bases from V and 3 bases from J; bases unmatched to any gene: 2. The CDR3 covers 13 residues. Germline V lookup: CDR1 SGHNT, CDR2 YYREEE (reference sequence).

The J gene is TRBJ2-7, the V gene TRBV6-1, with 10 bases matching TRBD1. Trimming cost V 4 bases and J 6 bases; bases outside gene matches: 9. Germline V gene lookup returns CDR1 MNHNS and CDR2 SASEGT. The CDR3 loop spans 15 amino acids. CDR3 sequence (DNA): TGTGCCAGCAGTGGTGGACAGGGGGGTTTTCTCGAGCAGTACTTC. Its protein is CASSGGQGGFLEQYF.

About this clone: Other nucleotide sequences from this sample produce the same CDR3. The V call is TRBV4-1, the J call TRBJ1-5; D is uncertain. V was clipped by 1 base and J by 0 bases, with 4 bases between them. The germline V gene encodes CDR1 MGHRA and CDR2 YSYEKL. This CDR3 comprises 14 residues. The CDR3 protein is CASSQGGSNQPQHF. The CDR3 nucleotides read TGCGCCAGCAGCCAAGGGGGTAGCAATCAGCCCCAGCATTTT.

This clone was seen just once. Distinct nucleotide sequences in the sample also encode this CDR3. The CDR3 DNA follows: TGTGCCAGCAGTTTGACTAGCGGGAACACCGGGGAGCTGTTTTTT. Translation: CASSLTSGNTGELFF. The rearrangement links TRBV27 to TRBJ2-2; 9 nucleotides agree with TRBD2. Germline V gives CDR1 MNHEY, CDR2 SMNVEV (reference sequence). The CDR3 sequence is 15 residues long. With 3 bases clipped from V and 1 base from J, the junction kept 0 bases outside the gene matches.

Here the CDR3 DNA reads TGCGCCAGCAGCCTCCGGGACAGCTACTACGAGCAGTACTTC. Protein: CASSLRDSYYEQYF. The chain carries TRBV5-1 and TRBJ2-7; 7 nucleotides match TRBD1. Losses at the gene ends were 4 bases for V and 3 bases for J; bases not matched to a gene: 7. CDR1 and CDR2 from the germline V gene are SGHRS and YFSETQ. The CDR3 loop spans 14 amino acids.

For this clone: The same CDR3 can be traced to other DNA sequences in this sample. The chain uses TRBV4-3 and TRBJ2-3; 11 bases are a match to TRBD2. The CDR3 contains 16 residues. The germline V gene encodes CDR1 LGHNA and CDR2 YSLEER. V shed 0 bases, J shed 5 bases, and the junction held 4 bases outside the gene matches. Written as DNA, the CDR3 is TGCGCCAGCAGCCAAGATCTCGGACTAGCGGGAGATACGCAGTATTTT. Translation: CASSQDLGLAGDTQYF.

The J gene is TRBJ1-1, the V gene TRBV5-1; D ambiguous. Deletions cut 3 bases from V and 0 bases from J, with 18 bases between. The CDR3 is made up of 17 amino acids. Germline CDR1 reads SGHRS; CDR2 reads YFSETQ. The CDR3 DNA follows: TGCGCCAGCAGCTCTGAACAGACGTTACATATGAACACTGAAGCTTTCTTT. Its protein product is CASSSEQTLHMNTEAFF.

V gene TRBV7-9 combines with J gene TRBJ2-7; 10 bases are a match to TRBD2. This CDR3 spans 16 amino acids. Germline V gene lookup returns CDR1 SEHNR and CDR2 FQNEAQ (reference sequence). V lost 4 bases to trimming and J lost 5 bases; unmatched junction nucleotides: 11. CDR3 coding DNA: TGTGCCAGCAGCTATAGCCTAGCGGGAGTGGGGGACGAGCAGTACTTC. Translation: CASSYSLAGVGDEQYF. Combining the CDR3 with reference TRBV7-9 and TRBJ2-7 gives the whole variable domain DTGVSQNPRHKITKRGQNVTFRCDPISEHNRLYWYRQTLGQGPEFLTYFQNEAQLEKSRLLSDRFSAERPKGSFSTLEIQRTEQGDSAMYLCASSYSLAGVGDEQYFGPGTRLTVT.

This chain links TRBV6-1 with TRBJ1-5, with 7 bases lining up with TRBD1. CDR1 is MNHNS, CDR2 SASEGT, per germline. The CDR3 has 16 residues. V trimming: 2 bases; J trimming: 3 bases; junction bases outside the gene matches: 7. In DNA, the CDR3 is TGTGCCAGCAGTGAAAAGACAGGGATGTTCAATCAGCCCCAGCATTTT. Its translation is CASSEKTGMFNQPQHF.

Written as DNA, the CDR3 is TGTGCCAGCAGCTTAGGGACTAGCGGGGACGAGCAGTACTTC. This sequence encodes CASSLGTSGDEQYF. The chain combines TRBV7-3 with TRBJ2-7, with TRBD2 matching over 13 bases. After removal of 2 bases from V and 5 bases from J, the junction contained 0 bases not matched to a gene. Germline assignment: CDR1 SGHTA and CDR2 FQGTGA. CDR3 length equals 14 residues.

The chain is built from TRBV19 and TRBJ1-3; D is unclear. V was cut by 6 bases and J by 0 bases, with 12 bases left in between. The CDR3 is made up of 15 amino acids. From germline, CDR1 is LNHDA and CDR2 SQIVND (reference sequence). The CDR3 loop reads CASSSTAFSGNTIYF. DNA for the CDR3: TGTGCCAGTAGCTCTACAGCCTTCTCTGGAAACACCATATATTTT.

This chain links TRBV18 with TRBJ2-7; D not certain. Germline CDR1 and CDR2: KGHSH and LQKENI. V shed 4 bases and J shed 0 bases, with 16 bases lying between them. CDR3 length: 16 amino acids. CDR3 nucleotides: TGTGCCAGCTCACGACCGGCCGCCGGTATCTCCTACGAGCAGTACTTC. As protein: CASSRPAAGISYEQYF.

V and J are TRBV19 and TRBJ1-5; TRBD1 is a possible D gene (5 bases). CDR3 length: 14 amino acids. Trimming left V 7 bases short and J 7 bases short, with 17 bases between. Germline-derived CDR1 and CDR2 are LNHDA and SQIVND (reference sequence). The CDR3 sequence is CASINWGGNQPQHF. The CDR3 nucleotides read TGTGCCAGTATCAACTGGGGGGGGAACCAGCCCCAGCATTTT.

The chain uses TRBV28 and TRBJ1-2, with a weak D call TRBD1 (5 bases). Trimming removed 2 bases from V and 6 bases from J, with 10 bases in between. The CDR3 is made up of 13 amino acids. Germline V CDR1 and CDR2: MDHEN, SYDVKM. Written as DNA, the CDR3 is TGTGCCAGCAGTTTAATCAGGGTTAATGGCTACACCTTC. Its protein is CASSLIRVNGYTF.

This clone occurred once. This specimen includes other DNA sequences encoding the same CDR3. This sequence joins TRBV5-1 and TRBJ2-7; no firm D call. Germline values: CDR1 SGHRS, CDR2 YFSETQ. The CDR3 extends over 12 amino acids. The V end was cut by 4 bases, the J end by 1 base, with 6 bases between. The CDR3 DNA sequence: TGCGCCAGCAGCGGCCAATCCTACGAGCAGTACTTC. Residues: CASSGQSYEQYF.

This chain joins TRBV6-5 and TRBJ1-1, with D perhaps TRBD1 (6 bases). CDR3 length equals 13 residues. In germline, CDR1 is MNHEY, CDR2 SVGAGI. Trimming took 5 bases from V and 6 from J, leaving 13 bases between them. The CDR3 DNA is TGTGCCAGCAGTCACAGGGAATCCCCTGAAGCTTTCTTT. This gives the protein CASSHRESPEAFF.

V gene TRBV6-5 combines with J gene TRBJ2-7; D not resolved. The CDR3 length is 15 residues. The germline V and J ends were trimmed by 6 bases and 2 bases, with 17 bases remaining between them. CDR1 and CDR2 (germline): MNHEY, SVGAGI. The DNA for the CDR3 is TGTGCCAGCAGCGCCGGTTGGACCCCTGCCTACGAGCAGTACTTC. It translates to CASSAGWTPAYEQYF.

This rearrangement joins TRBV5-4 to TRBJ2-3; D possibly uses TRBD1 or TRBD2 (5 bases each). There are 14 residues in the CDR3. Germline-derived CDR1 and CDR2 are SGHNT and YYREEE (reference sequence). V was clipped by 7 bases and J by 3 bases, with 15 bases between them. CDR3 sequence: CASHGPGPTDTQYF. CDR3 coding DNA: TGTGCCAGCCACGGCCCGGGACCGACAGATACGCAGTATTTT.

The chain uses TRBV9 and TRBJ1-2, with TRBD1 matching over 9 bases. The length of the CDR3 is 16 residues. Trimming at V came to 3 bases and at J to 6 bases, leaving 12 bases not matched to a gene. Germline-derived CDR1 and CDR2 are SGDLS and YYNGEE. The CDR3 loop is CASSAWGTTGGDGYTF. CDR3 DNA: TGTGCCAGCAGCGCGTGGGGCACTACAGGGGGCGATGGCTACACCTTC.

The chain uses TRBV11-2 and TRBJ2-3; TRBD2 agrees at 8 bases. CDR1 SGHAT and CDR2 FQNNGV come from the germline V gene. The V segment lost 5 bases and the J segment 6 bases; nucleotides outside the gene matches: 16. The CDR3 spans 17 residues. The CDR3 DNA is TGTGCCAGCAGCCCCGTCGGGGGGGGTGGCGGTTGGGATACGCAGTATTTT. Protein sequence: CASSPVGGGGGWDTQYF. Combining the CDR3 with reference TRBV11-2 and TRBJ2-3 gives the whole variable domain EAGVAQSPRYKIIEKRQSVAFWCNPISGHATLYWYQQILGQGPKLLIQFQNNGVVDDSQLPKDRFSAERLKGVDSTLKIQPAKLEDSAVYLCASSPVGGGGGWDTQYFGPGTRLTVL.

The V and J genes are TRBV10-1 and TRBJ2-7, with TRBD1 matching 8 bases. Trimming took 5 bases from V and 5 from J; bases not matched to a gene: 8. CDR3 length: 14 residues. The germline gives CDR1 WNHNN, CDR2 SYGVQD (reference sequence). The chain's CDR3 is CASSSGTGGNEQYF. CDR3 DNA: TGCGCCAGCAGTTCCGGGACAGGTGGTAACGAGCAGTACTTC.

The rearrangement joins TRBV6-6 to TRBJ2-7, with no clear D. CDR1 MNHNY and CDR2 SVGAGI come from the germline V gene (reference sequence). The CDR3 loop spans 15 amino acids. Trimming cost V 3 bases and J 3 bases, with 15 bases left between them. The CDR3 spells CASSYRTPQFYEQYF. The CDR3 nucleotides are TGTGCCAGCAGTTATCGGACCCCTCAGTTCTACGAGCAGTACTTC.

V usage is TRBV5-6 and J usage is TRBJ1-1; 7 bases align to TRBD1. The J segment lost 11 bases and the V segment lost 0 bases, leaving 7 bases of the junction unmatched. Germline V CDR1 and CDR2: SGHDT, YYEEEE. This CDR3 spans 13 amino acids. The CDR3 DNA is TGTGCCAGCAGCTTGGCACAGGGGCGAAAGGCTTTCTTT. This sequence encodes CASSLAQGRKAFF.

As concerns this clone: Other DNA sequences in this sample translate to the same CDR3. The rearrangement joins TRBV2 to TRBJ2-5; D unclear. This CDR3 is 13 amino acids long. Germline V gene data show CDR1 as SNHLY and CDR2 as FYNNEI. V dropped 3 bases and J dropped 5 bases, with 10 bases sitting between them. DNA for the CDR3: TGTGCCAGCAGTGATTCCGGGCGCGAGACCCAGTACTTC. It translates to CASSDSGRETQYF.

The chain is built from TRBV4-1 and TRBJ2-2; TRBD2 matches at 7 bases. The germline V gene has CDR1 MGHRA and CDR2 YSYEKL. The CDR3 is 16 amino acids. The ends lost 4 bases at V and 0 bases at J; junction bases unmatched: 5. The CDR3 bases are TGCGCCAGCAGCCTGGCCCTAGCGGCGAACACCGGGGAGCTGTTTTTT. Translating gives CASSLALAANTGELFF.

V usage is TRBV7-8 and J usage is TRBJ2-7; maybe TRBD2 (7 bases). Between the trimmed V and J ends, which lost 3 bases and 0 bases, there was a span of 12 bases. This CDR3 comprises 15 residues. Germline values: CDR1 SGHVS, CDR2 FQNEAQ. The CDR3 nucleotides read TGTGCCAGCAGCTTGCGGGGGCTGAGCTCCTACGAGCAGTACTTC. Amino acid sequence: CASSLRGLSSYEQYF.